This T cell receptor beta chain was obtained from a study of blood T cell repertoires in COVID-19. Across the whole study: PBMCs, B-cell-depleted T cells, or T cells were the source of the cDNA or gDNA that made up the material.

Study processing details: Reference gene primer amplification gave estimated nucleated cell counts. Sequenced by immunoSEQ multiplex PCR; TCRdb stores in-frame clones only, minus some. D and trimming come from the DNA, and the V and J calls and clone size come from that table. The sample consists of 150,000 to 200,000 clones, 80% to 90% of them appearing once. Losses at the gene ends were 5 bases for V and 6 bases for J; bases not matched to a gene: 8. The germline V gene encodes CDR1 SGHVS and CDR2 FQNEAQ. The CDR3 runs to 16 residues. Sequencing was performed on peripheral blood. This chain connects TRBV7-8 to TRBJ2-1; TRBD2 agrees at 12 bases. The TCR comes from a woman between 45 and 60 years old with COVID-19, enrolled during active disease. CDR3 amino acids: CASSTNLAGGPNEQFF. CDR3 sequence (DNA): TGTGCCAGCAGCACAAACCTAGCGGGGGGGCCCAATGAGCAGTTCTTC.